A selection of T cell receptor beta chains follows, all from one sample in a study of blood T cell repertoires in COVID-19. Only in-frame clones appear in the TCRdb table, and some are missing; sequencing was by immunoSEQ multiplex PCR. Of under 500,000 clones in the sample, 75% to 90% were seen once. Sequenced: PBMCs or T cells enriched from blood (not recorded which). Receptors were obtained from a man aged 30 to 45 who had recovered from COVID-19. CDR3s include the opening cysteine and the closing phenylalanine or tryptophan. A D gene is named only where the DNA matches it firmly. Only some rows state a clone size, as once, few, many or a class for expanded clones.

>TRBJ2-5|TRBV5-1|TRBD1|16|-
CASSDRQGLPQETQYF
TGCGCCAGCAGCGATAGACAGGGTCTACCTCAAGAGACCCAGTACTTC
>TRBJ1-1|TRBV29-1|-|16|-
CSVEEGGPAMNTEAFF
TGCAGCGTTGAAGAGGGGGGGCCTGCTATGAACACTGAAGCTTTCTTT
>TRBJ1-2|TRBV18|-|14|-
CASSPGFTGYGYTF
TGTGCCAGCTCACCAGGTTTTACAGGGTATGGCTACACCTTC
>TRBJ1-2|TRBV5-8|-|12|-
CASSPGRVGYTF
TGTGCCAGCAGCCCTGGGAGGGTAGGCTACACCTTC
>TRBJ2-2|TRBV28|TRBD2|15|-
CASSLAGAFTGELFF
TGTGCCAGCAGTTTAGCGGGAGCTTTCACCGGGGAGCTGTTTTTT
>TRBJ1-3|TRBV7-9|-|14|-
CASSFGGLRNTIYF
TGTGCCAGCAGCTTCGGGGGACTAAGAAACACCATATATTTT
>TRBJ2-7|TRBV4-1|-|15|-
CASSYRRLVPYEQYF
TGCGCCAGCAGCTACAGGCGCCTGGTTCCCTACGAGCAGTACTTC
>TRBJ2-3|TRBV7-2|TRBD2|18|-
CASSLYRWSSGNTDTQYF
TGTGCCAGCAGCTTATACCGATGGAGTAGCGGGAACACAGATACGCAGTATTTT
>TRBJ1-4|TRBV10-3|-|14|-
CAISESNRREKLFF
TGTGCCATCAGTGAGTCAAACAGAAGAGAAAAACTGTTTTTT
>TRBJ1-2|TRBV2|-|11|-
CATTNSYGYTF
TGTGCCACCACTAATAGTTATGGCTACACCTTC
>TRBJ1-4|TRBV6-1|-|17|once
CASSERQLRATNEKLFF
TGTGCCAGCAGTGAAAGACAGCTCCGTGCAACTAATGAAAAACTGTTTTTT
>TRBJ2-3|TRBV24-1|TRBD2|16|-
CAASGSPRTSTDTQYF
TGTGCCGCTAGCGGTTCACCCCGAACTAGCACAGATACGCAGTATTTT
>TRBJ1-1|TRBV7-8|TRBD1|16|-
CASSLGGQGLNTEAFF
TGTGCCAGCAGCTTAGGTGGACAGGGTTTGAACACTGAAGCTTTCTTT
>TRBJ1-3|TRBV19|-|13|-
CASTPSGGNTIYF
TGTGCCAGTACCCCGAGCGGTGGAAACACCATATATTTT
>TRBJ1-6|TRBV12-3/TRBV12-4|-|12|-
CASTPGDSPLHF
TGTGCCAGCACCCCGGGAGATTCACCCCTCCACTTT
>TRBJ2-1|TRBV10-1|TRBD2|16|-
CASSEIAGGPGLEQFF
TGCGCCAGCAGTGAAATAGCGGGAGGGCCGGGTCTTGAGCAGTTCTTC
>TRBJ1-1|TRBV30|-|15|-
CAWSRNGLQNTEAFF
TGTGCCTGGAGCCGGAATGGGCTTCAGAACACTGAAGCTTTCTTT
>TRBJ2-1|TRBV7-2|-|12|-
CASRLLAREQFF
TGTGCCAGCAGATTACTAGCCCGGGAGCAGTTCTTC
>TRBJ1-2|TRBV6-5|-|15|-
CASSYSRTETYGYTF
TGTGCCAGCAGTTACTCTCGGACAGAGACCTATGGCTACACCTTC
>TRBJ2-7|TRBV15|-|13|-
CATSTVRTAGQYF
TGTGCCACCAGCACTGTACGGACAGCAGGGCAGTACTTC
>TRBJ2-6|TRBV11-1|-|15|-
CASSRQAYGANVLTF
TGTGCCAGCAGCCGACAGGCGTATGGGGCCAACGTCCTGACTTTC
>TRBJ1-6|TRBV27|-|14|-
CASSDRYPNSPLHF
TGTGCCAGCAGTGATAGATACCCGAATTCACCCCTCCACTTT
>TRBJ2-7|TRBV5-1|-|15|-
CASSLFGGGLTEQYF
TGCGCCAGCAGCTTGTTCGGGGGAGGCCTAACCGAGCAGTACTTC
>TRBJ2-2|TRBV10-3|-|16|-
CAIIPQAFPNTGELFF
TGTGCCATCATTCCCCAGGCCTTTCCGAACACCGGGGAGCTGTTTTTT
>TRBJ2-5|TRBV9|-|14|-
CASSPPRERETQYF
TGTGCCAGCAGCCCCCCCCGGGAGCGGGAGACCCAGTACTTC
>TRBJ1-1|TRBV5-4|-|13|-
CASRSGQATEAFF
TGTGCCAGCAGGTCAGGACAAGCCACTGAAGCTTTCTTT
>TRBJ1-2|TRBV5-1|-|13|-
CASSLDNAGGYTF
TGCGCCAGCAGCTTGGACAACGCGGGGGGCTACACCTTC
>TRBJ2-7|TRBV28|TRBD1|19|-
CASSLGWRIITDRDYEQYF
TGTGCCAGCAGTTTGGGTTGGCGGATCATTACGGACAGGGATTACGAGCAGTACTTC
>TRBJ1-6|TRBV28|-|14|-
CASTPLRDNSPLHF
TGTGCCAGCACCCCTTTGAGGGATAATTCACCCCTCCACTTT
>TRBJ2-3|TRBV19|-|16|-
CASSSGTGGGTDTQYF
TGTGCCAGCAGTAGTGGCACAGGCGGGGGCACAGATACGCAGTATTTT
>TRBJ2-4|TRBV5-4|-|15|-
CASSSKELAKNIQYF
TGTGCCAGCAGCTCCAAGGAGCTAGCCAAAAACATTCAGTACTTC
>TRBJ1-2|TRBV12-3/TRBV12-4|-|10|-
CASRGDGYTF
TGTGCCAGCCGCGGAGATGGCTACACCTTC
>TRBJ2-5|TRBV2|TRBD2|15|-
CASSEGLAGGETQYF
TGTGCCAGCAGTGAAGGGCTAGCGGGAGGGGAGACCCAGTACTTC
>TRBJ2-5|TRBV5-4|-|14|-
CASSSQGNWGTQYF
TGTGCCAGCAGCTCCCAGGGGAACTGGGGGACCCAGTACTTC
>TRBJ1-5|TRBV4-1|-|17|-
CASSQDPGRGGNQPQHF
TGCGCCAGCAGCCAAGATCCGGGCAGGGGAGGCAATCAGCCCCAGCATTTT
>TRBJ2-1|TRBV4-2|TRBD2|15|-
CASSQEREGLNEQFF
TGTGCCAGCAGCCAAGAGCGGGAGGGCTTGAATGAGCAGTTCTTC
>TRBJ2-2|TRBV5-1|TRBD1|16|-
CASSLEGAVETGELFF
TGCGCCAGCAGCTTGGAGGGGGCGGTGGAAACCGGGGAGCTGTTTTTT
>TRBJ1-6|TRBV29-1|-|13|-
CSVAEGSNSPLHF
TGCAGCGTTGCGGAGGGTAGTAATTCACCCCTCCACTTT
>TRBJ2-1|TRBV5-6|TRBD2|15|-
CASSPAGREWREQFF
TGTGCCAGCAGCCCTGCGGGGCGGGAGTGGCGCGAGCAGTTCTTC
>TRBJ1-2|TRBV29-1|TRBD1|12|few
CSDTGAHYGYTF
TGCAGCGACACAGGGGCCCACTATGGCTACACCTTC
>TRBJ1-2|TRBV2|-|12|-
CASSDGVGGYTF
TGTGCCAGCAGTGACGGGGTTGGTGGCTACACCTTC
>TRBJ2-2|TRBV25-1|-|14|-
CASRRSGGTGELFF
TGTGCCAGCAGGAGATCAGGTGGCACCGGGGAGCTGTTTTTT
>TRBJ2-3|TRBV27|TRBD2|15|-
CASSFSGRHTDTQYF
TGTGCCAGCAGTTTTAGCGGGAGGCACACAGATACGCAGTATTTT
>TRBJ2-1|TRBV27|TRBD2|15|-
CASSILAGEGYEQFF
TGTGCCAGCAGTATCCTAGCGGGAGAAGGCTATGAGCAGTTCTTC
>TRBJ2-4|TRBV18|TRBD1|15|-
CASSPRQGDKNIQYF
TGTGCCAGCTCACCACGACAGGGTGACAAAAACATTCAGTACTTC
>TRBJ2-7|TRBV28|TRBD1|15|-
CASSIGTGISYEQYF
TGTGCCAGCAGTATCGGGACAGGGATCTCCTACGAGCAGTACTTC
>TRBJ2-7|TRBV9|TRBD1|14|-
CASSGRQGSYEQYF
TGTGCCAGCAGCGGACGACAGGGGTCCTACGAGCAGTACTTC
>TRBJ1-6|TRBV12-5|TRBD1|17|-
CASGFRTGGIGYSPLHF
TGTGCTAGTGGTTTCAGGACAGGGGGTATAGGCTATTCACCCCTCCACTTT
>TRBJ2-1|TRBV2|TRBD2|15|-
CASTPLAGTYNEQFF
TGTGCCAGCACGCCCCTAGCGGGAACCTACAATGAGCAGTTCTTC
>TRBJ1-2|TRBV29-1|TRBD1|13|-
CSVEGQGPYGYTF
TGCAGCGTAGAAGGACAGGGACCCTATGGCTACACCTTC
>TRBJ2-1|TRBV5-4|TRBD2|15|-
CASSLEREKHNEQFF
TGTGCCAGCAGCTTGGAGCGGGAGAAGCACAATGAGCAGTTCTTC
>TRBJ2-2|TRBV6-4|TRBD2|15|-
CASTPKAGGTGELFF
TGTGCCAGCACCCCGAAAGCGGGGGGCACCGGGGAGCTGTTTTTT
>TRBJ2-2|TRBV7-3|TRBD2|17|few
CASSPWTSGRGVGELFF
TGTGCCAGCAGCCCTTGGACTAGCGGGAGAGGGGTCGGGGAGCTGTTTTTT
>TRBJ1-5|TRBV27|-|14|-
CASSAGDSNQPQHF
TGTGCCAGCAGTGCGGGGGACAGCAATCAGCCCCAGCATTTT
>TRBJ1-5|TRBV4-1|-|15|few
CASSPFQASNQPQHF
TGCGCCAGCAGCCCCTTCCAGGCAAGCAATCAGCCCCAGCATTTT
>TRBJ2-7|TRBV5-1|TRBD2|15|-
CASSLGSGGAYEQYF
TGCGCCAGCAGCTTGGGTTCGGGAGGGGCCTACGAGCAGTACTTC
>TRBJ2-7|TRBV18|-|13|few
CASSPGRPYEQYF
TGTGCCAGCTCACCCGGGAGACCCTACGAGCAGTACTTC
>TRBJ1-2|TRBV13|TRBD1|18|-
CASSHDRDRLRPVYGYTF
TGTGCCAGCAGCCACGATCGGGACAGGCTTCGACCCGTCTATGGCTACACCTTC
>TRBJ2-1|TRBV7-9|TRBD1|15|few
CASSQRGLGTNEQFF
TGTGCCAGCAGCCAAAGGGGGCTCGGGACCAATGAGCAGTTCTTC